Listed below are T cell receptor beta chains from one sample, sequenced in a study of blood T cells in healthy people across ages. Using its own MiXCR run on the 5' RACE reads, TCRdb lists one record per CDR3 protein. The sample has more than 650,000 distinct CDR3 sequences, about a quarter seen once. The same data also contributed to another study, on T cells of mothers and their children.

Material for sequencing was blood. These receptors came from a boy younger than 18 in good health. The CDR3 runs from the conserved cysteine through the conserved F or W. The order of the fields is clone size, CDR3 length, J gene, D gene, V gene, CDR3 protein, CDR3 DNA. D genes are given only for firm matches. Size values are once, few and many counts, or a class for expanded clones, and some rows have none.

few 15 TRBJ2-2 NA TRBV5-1 CASSFGEGGTGELFF TGCGCCAGCAGCTTCGGGGAAGGTGGTACCGGGGAGCTGTTTTTT
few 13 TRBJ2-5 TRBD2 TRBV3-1 CASRASGAETQYF TGTGCCAGCAGGGCTAGCGGGGCAGAGACCCAGTACTTC
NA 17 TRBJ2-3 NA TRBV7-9 CASSLDLGRGSTDTQYF TGTGCCAGCAGCTTAGACCTCGGGCGGGGAAGCACAGATACGCAGTATTTT
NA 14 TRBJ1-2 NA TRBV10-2 CASGEEGGNYGYTF TGCGCCAGCGGAGAGGAGGGAGGCAACTATGGCTACACCTTC
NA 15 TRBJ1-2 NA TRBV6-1 CASREGGAANYGYTF TGTGCCAGCAGGGAAGGGGGGGCCGCTAACTATGGCTACACCTTC
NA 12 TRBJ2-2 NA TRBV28 CASSLRHGELFF TGTGCCAGCAGTTTGCGACACGGGGAGCTGTTTTTT
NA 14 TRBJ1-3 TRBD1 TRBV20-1 CSALDRESGNTIYF TGCAGTGCACTCGACAGGGAGTCTGGAAACACCATATATTTT
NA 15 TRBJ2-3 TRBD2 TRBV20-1 CSARNLAGPTDTQYF TGCAGTGCTAGAAACCTAGCGGGACCCACGGATACGCAGTATTTT
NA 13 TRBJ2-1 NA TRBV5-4 CASRAGSNNEQFF TGTGCCAGCAGGGCCGGGAGTAATAATGAGCAGTTCTTC
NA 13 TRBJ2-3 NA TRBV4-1 CASSQGGAGTQYF TGCGCCAGCAGCCAAGGGGGCGCGGGTACGCAGTATTTT
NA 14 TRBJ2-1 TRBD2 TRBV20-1 CSARGRGIYNEQFF TGCAGTGCTAGAGGGCGGGGGATATACAATGAGCAGTTCTTC
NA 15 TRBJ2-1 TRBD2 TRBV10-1 CASSELGSGGEFKFF TGCGCCAGCAGTGAATTGGGTAGCGGGGGGGAATTTAAGTTCTTC
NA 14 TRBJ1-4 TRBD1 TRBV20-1 CSASAGTGHEKLFF TGCAGTGCTAGTGCCGGGACAGGGCATGAAAAACTGTTTTTT
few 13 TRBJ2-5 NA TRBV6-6 CASSYSSSETQYF TGTGCCAGCAGTTACTCATCTTCGGAGACCCAGTACTTC
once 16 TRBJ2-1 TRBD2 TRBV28 CASGAGLAGAFNEQFF TGTGCCAGCGGAGCGGGACTAGCGGGGGCATTTAATGAGCAGTTCTTC
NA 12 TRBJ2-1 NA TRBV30 CAWIGDPGEQFF TGTGCCTGGATAGGTGACCCCGGTGAGCAGTTCTTC
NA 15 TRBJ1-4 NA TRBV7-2 CASSQDGSLNEKLFF TGTGCCAGCAGCCAAGACGGCAGCCTTAATGAAAAACTGTTTTTT
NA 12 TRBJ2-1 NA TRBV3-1 CASSLRGISQFF TGTGCCAGCAGCCTAAGGGGGATATCGCAGTTCTTC
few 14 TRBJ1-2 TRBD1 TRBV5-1 CASSEQGAQYGYTF TGCGCCAGCAGCGAACAGGGGGCGCAATATGGCTACACCTTC
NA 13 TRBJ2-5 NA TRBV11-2 CASSPRVWETQYF TGTGCCAGCAGCCCCCGGGTTTGGGAGACCCAGTACTTC
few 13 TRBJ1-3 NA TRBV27 CASSRSSGNTIYF TGTGCCAGCAGTCGTAGTTCTGGAAACACCATATATTTT
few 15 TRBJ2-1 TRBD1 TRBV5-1 CASSSGTGTHNEQFF TGCGCCAGCAGCTCCGGGACAGGGACACACAATGAGCAGTTCTTC
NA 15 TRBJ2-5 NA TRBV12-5 CASTDRAGSEETQYF TGTGCTAGTACCGATCGAGCAGGCTCTGAAGAGACCCAGTACTTC
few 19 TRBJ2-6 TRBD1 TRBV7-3 CASSLIVPDRGSGANVLTF TGTGCCAGCAGCTTAATAGTCCCGGACAGGGGTTCTGGGGCCAACGTCCTGACTTTC
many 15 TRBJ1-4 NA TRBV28 CASSLTGSTNEKLFF TGTGCCAGCAGTTTAACGGGATCAACTAATGAAAAACTGTTTTTT
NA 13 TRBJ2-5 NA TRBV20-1 CSARRGTQMGQYF TGCAGTGCTCGAAGAGGGACGCAAATGGGGCAGTACTTC
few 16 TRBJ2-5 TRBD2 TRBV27 CASSHIGLAGQETQYF TGTGCCAGCAGCCACATAGGACTAGCGGGCCAAGAGACCCAGTACTTC
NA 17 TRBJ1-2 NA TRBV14 CASSPSILTEFNYGYTF TGTGCCAGCAGCCCCTCGATTCTGACGGAATTTAACTATGGCTACACCTTC
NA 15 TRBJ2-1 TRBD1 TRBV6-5 CASSITGQGANEQFF TGTGCCAGCAGCATCACCGGACAGGGGGCAAATGAGCAGTTCTTC
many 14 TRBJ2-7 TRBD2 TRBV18 CASSPTTSDDEQYF TGTGCCAGCTCGCCGACGACTAGCGACGACGAGCAGTACTTC
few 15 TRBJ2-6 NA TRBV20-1 CSVQGTTSGANVLTF TGCAGTGTTCAAGGGACAACCTCTGGGGCCAACGTCCTGACTTTC
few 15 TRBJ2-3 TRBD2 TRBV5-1 CASSLGLADRDTQYF TGCGCCAGCAGCTTGGGACTAGCGGACAGGGATACGCAGTATTTT
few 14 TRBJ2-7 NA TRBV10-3 CATKGHYLSYEQYF TGTGCCACGAAGGGACACTACCTCTCCTACGAGCAGTACTTC
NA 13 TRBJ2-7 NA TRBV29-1 CSVASGPSYEQYF TGCAGCGTGGCTTCGGGACCTTCCTACGAGCAGTACTTC
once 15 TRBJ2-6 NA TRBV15 CATSRADGGANVLTF TGTGCCACCAGCAGAGCTGATGGTGGGGCCAACGTCCTGACTTTC
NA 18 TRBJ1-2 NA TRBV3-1 CASSPQPPARVANYGYTF TGTGCCAGCAGCCCCCAACCCCCGGCCAGGGTGGCTAACTATGGCTACACCTTC
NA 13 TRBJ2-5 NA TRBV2 CASLRDGEETQYF TGTGCCAGCCTCAGGGACGGTGAAGAGACCCAGTACTTC
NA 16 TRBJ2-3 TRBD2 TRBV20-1 CSAYYAGLAETHTQYF TGCAGTGCTTACTACGCGGGACTAGCGGAGACACATACGCAGTATTTT
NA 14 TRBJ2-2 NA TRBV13 CASSRAAVTGELFF TGTGCCAGCAGCAGAGCGGCTGTCACCGGGGAGCTGTTTTTT
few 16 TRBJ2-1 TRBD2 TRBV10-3 CAISETGLAVHNEQFF TGTGCCATCAGCGAGACGGGACTAGCGGTACACAATGAGCAGTTCTTC
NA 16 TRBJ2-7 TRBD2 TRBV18 CASSPLVDSGGVEQYF TGTGCCAGCTCGCCTTTAGTGGATAGCGGGGGTGTCGAGCAGTACTTC
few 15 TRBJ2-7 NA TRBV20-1 CSARGPRGRTGEQYF TGCAGTGCTAGAGGCCCCCGGGGGCGAACCGGCGAGCAGTACTTC
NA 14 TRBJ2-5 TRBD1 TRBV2 CASSWDRGQETQYF TGTGCCAGCAGTTGGGACAGGGGGCAAGAGACCCAGTACTTC